These T cell receptor beta chains were read from a single sample in a study of cytomegalovirus exposure and HLA in healthy donors. TCRdb's copy holds only in-frame clones and misses some; the assay was immunoSEQ multiplex PCR. The sample has 150,000 to 200,000 clones; over 75% are singletons. The specimen was PBMCs. The receptors come from a man aged 50-59 years in good health and CMV-seropositive. CDR3s include the opening cysteine and the closing phenylalanine or tryptophan. A D gene is named only where the DNA matches it firmly. A row's size may be missing; if present it is once, few, many or a size class.

D: TRBD2
J: TRBJ2-5
size: few
V: TRBV19
DNA: TGTGCCAGTAGTCTAGCGGGGGAGACCCAGTACTTC
CDR3: CASSLAGETQYF

D: TRBD2
J: TRBJ2-3
size: -
V: TRBV13
DNA: TGTGCCAGCAGCTTATTTCGGCTAGCGGGAGTCACAGATACGCAGTATTTT
CDR3: CASSLFRLAGVTDTQYF

D: -
J: TRBJ2-7
size: -
V: TRBV4-2
DNA: TGTGCCAGCAGCCAAGATCAACAGGGTTACGAGCAGTACTTC
CDR3: CASSQDQQGYEQYF

D: -
J: TRBJ1-6
size: -
V: TRBV19
DNA: TGTGCCAGTAGTATAGATCGCGGCTTTGGGTCACCCCTCCACTTT
CDR3: CASSIDRGFGSPLHF

D: -
J: TRBJ1-1
size: -
V: TRBV9
DNA: TGTGCCAGCAGCTCCTGTTGGGGGGTTTGTCACACTGAAGCTTTCTTT
CDR3: CASSSCWGVCHTEAFF

D: TRBD1
J: TRBJ2-1
size: -
V: TRBV29-1
DNA: TGCAGCGTTGCAGGGGGAAAATACAATGAGCAGTTCTTC
CDR3: CSVAGGKYNEQFF

D: TRBD2
J: TRBJ2-3
size: -
V: TRBV27
DNA: TGTGCCAGCAGTTTCCTAGCGGGGGAAGATACGCAGTATTTT
CDR3: CASSFLAGEDTQYF

D: -
J: TRBJ1-3
size: -
V: TRBV27
DNA: TGTGCCAGCAGTCCCGTCGGGGGATCTGGAAACACCATATATTTT
CDR3: CASSPVGGSGNTIYF

D: -
J: TRBJ1-2
size: -
V: TRBV7-8
DNA: TGTGCCAGCAGTACTTACAGGGAAGTTCATGGCTACACCTTC
CDR3: CASSTYREVHGYTF

D: -
J: TRBJ1-1
size: many
V: TRBV5-1
DNA: TGCGCCAGCAGCTTGGGACTTCAAGCTTTCTTT
CDR3: CASSLGLQAFF

D: TRBD2
J: TRBJ2-5
size: -
V: TRBV13
DNA: TGTGCCAGCAGCTTAGGACTAGCGGGGGAGAAGCAGTACTTC
CDR3: CASSLGLAGEKQYF

D: -
J: TRBJ2-2
size: -
V: TRBV27
DNA: TGTGCCAGCAGTTTATCTCCGCCGACGGGAACGAACACCGGGGAGCTGTTTTTT
CDR3: CASSLSPPTGTNTGELFF

D: -
J: TRBJ1-4
size: few
V: TRBV2
DNA: TGTGCCAGTGCCAACGACGGGTTGGGTGAAAAACTGTTTTTT
CDR3: CASANDGLGEKLFF

D: TRBD1
J: TRBJ1-1
size: -
V: TRBV27
DNA: TGTGCCAGCAGTTTTCGATACAGGGGGGAAACTGAAGCTTTCTTT
CDR3: CASSFRYRGETEAFF

D: TRBD1
J: TRBJ1-1
size: -
V: TRBV6-5
DNA: TGTGCCAGCAGTCACTCGACAGGGGTGGACACTGAAGCTTTCTTT
CDR3: CASSHSTGVDTEAFF

D: TRBD1
J: TRBJ2-2
size: -
V: TRBV30
DNA: TGTGCCTGGAGTGTATGTCGGGACAGGGTAACCGGGGAGCTGTTTTTT
CDR3: CAWSVCRDRVTGELFF

D: -
J: TRBJ2-3
size: -
V: TRBV27
DNA: TGTGCCAGCAGTTTATTCTGGGGCCAGAAAAGTACGCAGTATTTT
CDR3: CASSLFWGQKSTQYF

D: -
J: TRBJ2-2
size: -
V: TRBV7-9
DNA: TGTGCCAGCAGCCGCGACAAGACCGGGGAGCTGTTTTTT
CDR3: CASSRDKTGELFF

D: -
J: TRBJ2-7
size: once
V: TRBV30
DNA: TGTGCCGGGCTAACTCCGAGCTCCTACGAGCAGTACTTC
CDR3: CAGLTPSSYEQYF

D: TRBD1
J: TRBJ2-5
size: -
V: TRBV5-4
DNA: TGTGCCAGCAGAGTACCGGGACAGGGGCCGGAGACCCAGTACTTC
CDR3: CASRVPGQGPETQYF

D: -
J: TRBJ2-7
size: -
V: TRBV4-3
DNA: TGCGCCAGCAGCCCCGAATACGGGGGGCTCTACGAGCAGTACTTC
CDR3: CASSPEYGGLYEQYF

D: TRBD2
J: TRBJ2-3
size: few
V: TRBV29-1
DNA: TGCAGCGTTGAGGGGACTAGCATGAGGGCCACAGATACGCAGTATTTT
CDR3: CSVEGTSMRATDTQYF

D: TRBD1
J: TRBJ2-1
size: -
V: TRBV7-2
DNA: TGTGCCAGCAGCTTAGTAATAGGGGGCCATGAGCAGTTCTTC
CDR3: CASSLVIGGHEQFF

D: -
J: TRBJ1-1
size: few
V: TRBV5-5
DNA: TGTGCCAGCAGCTTGGCCGTAGGGGCGCGGACTGAAGCTTTCTTT
CDR3: CASSLAVGARTEAFF

D: TRBD1
J: TRBJ2-5
size: -
V: TRBV7-9
DNA: TGTGCCAGCAGCTTAGGACAGGGTTGGGAGACCCAGTACTTC
CDR3: CASSLGQGWETQYF

D: TRBD1
J: TRBJ1-1
size: -
V: TRBV19
DNA: TGTGCCAGTAGTACTCGGACAGGGGCCCAGAACACTGAAGCTTTCTTT
CDR3: CASSTRTGAQNTEAFF

D: -
J: TRBJ1-2
size: few
V: TRBV5-1
DNA: TGCGCCAGCAGCTTGACGGCAGGAGGTGGCTACACCTTC
CDR3: CASSLTAGGGYTF

D: -
J: TRBJ1-5
size: -
V: TRBV9
DNA: TGTGCCAGCAGTTCCCCTGAGGGCTTGGATCAGCCCCAGCATTTT
CDR3: CASSSPEGLDQPQHF

D: TRBD1
J: TRBJ2-1
size: -
V: TRBV11-2
DNA: TGTGCCAGCACCCCAGACAGGGCTTACAATGAGCAGTTCTTC
CDR3: CASTPDRAYNEQFF

D: -
J: TRBJ2-2
size: -
V: TRBV27
DNA: TGTGCCAGCAGTTTCGGGGGAGCCGGGGAGCTGTTTTTT
CDR3: CASSFGGAGELFF

D: -
J: TRBJ1-5
size: -
V: TRBV28
DNA: TGTGCCAGCAGTTTGCCTGGACAGAGTCAGGCCCAGCATTTT
CDR3: CASSLPGQSQAQHF

D: -
J: TRBJ1-6
size: -
V: TRBV27
DNA: TGTGCCAGCACGGCGGGGGGTAATTCACCCCTCCACTTT
CDR3: CASTAGGNSPLHF

D: -
J: TRBJ2-1
size: few
V: TRBV7-2
DNA: TGTGCCAGCAGGGACAGGGAGGGGAACAATGAGCAGTTCTTC
CDR3: CASRDREGNNEQFF